This TCR beta chain came from a study of T cell repertoires in cytomegalovirus infection (dated by TCRdb to between 2019 and 2020). In terms of the full investigation: Because public TCR beta signatures pointed to carriage of CMV infection together with the matching HLA type, the HLA type of each donor mattered for the analysis. Beyond this particular receptor, the publication reports: In the ex vivo response, HLA-C-restricted CMV-specific TCR beta clonotypes were dominant, and in two of eight donors the single most frequent clonotype came from this HLA-C-restricted group. Cumulative frequency of public TCR beta family members discriminated carriers of CMV infection plus the relevant HLA type in this cohort and an independent approximately 400-donor cohort.

This sample was sequenced with an Illumina HiSeq 1500. TCRdb reran the public reads through fastp at Q25 and MiXCR, keeping productive beta chains. When rows share a CDR3 protein, they turn into one entry using the most common DNA and genes. The sample contains around 180,000 distinct CDR3 sequences, roughly 27% of them found a single time. Roughly 31% of the sample is held by the ten biggest clonotypes. As to this clonotype: Its specific antigen is unknown. Base-call qualities are not available, and no considerably larger clone is one nucleotide away.

The germline V gene supplies CDR1 SNHLY and CDR2 FYNNEI. V and J are truncated by 2 bases and 6 bases respectively, leaving an intervening sequence of 11 bases. The CDR3, from cysteine to phenylalanine, totals 13 residues. The entry retains the CDR3 DNA only, 39 bases that are in frame from base 1. This TCR was recovered from a human donor in good health (CMV status not recorded). Some clones in this sample may be carry-over from other donors' samples. The specimen was PBMCs. The chain employs TRBV2 and TRBJ2-7, with TRBD2 tentatively as D gene (6 bases match). The CDR3 here reads CASSEWRGGEQYF. The DNA sequence is as follows: TGTGCCAGCAGTGAATGGAGGGGAGGCGAGCAGTACTTC.